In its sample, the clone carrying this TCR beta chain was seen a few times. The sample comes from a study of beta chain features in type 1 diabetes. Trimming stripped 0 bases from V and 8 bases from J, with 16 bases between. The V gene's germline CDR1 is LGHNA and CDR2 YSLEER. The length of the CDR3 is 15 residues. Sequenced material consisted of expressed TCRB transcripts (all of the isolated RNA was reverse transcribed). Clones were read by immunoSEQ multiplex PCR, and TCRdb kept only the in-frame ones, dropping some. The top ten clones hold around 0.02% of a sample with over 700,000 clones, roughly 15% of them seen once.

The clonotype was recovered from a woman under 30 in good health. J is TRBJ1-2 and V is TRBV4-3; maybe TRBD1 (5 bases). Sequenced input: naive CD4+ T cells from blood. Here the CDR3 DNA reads TGCGCCAGCAGCCAAGAAATCTCTCGACAGAACGGCTACACCTTC. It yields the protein CASSQEISRQNGYTF.